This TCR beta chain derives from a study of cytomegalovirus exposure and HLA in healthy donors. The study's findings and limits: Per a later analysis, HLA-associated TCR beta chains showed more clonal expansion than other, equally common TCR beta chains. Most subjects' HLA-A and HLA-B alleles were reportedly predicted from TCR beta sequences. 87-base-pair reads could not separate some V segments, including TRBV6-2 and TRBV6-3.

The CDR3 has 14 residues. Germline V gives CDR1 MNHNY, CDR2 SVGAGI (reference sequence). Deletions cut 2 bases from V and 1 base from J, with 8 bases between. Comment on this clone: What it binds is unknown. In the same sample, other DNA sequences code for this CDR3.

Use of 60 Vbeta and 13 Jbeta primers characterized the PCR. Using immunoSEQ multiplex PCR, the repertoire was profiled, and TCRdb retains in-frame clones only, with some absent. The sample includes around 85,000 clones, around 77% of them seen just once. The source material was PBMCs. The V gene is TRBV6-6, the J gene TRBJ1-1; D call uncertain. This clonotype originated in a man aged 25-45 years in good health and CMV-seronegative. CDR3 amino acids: CASSYGGKNTEAFF. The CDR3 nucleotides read TGTGCCAGCAGTTACGGAGGAAAGAACACTGAAGCTTTCTTT.